This T cell receptor beta chain was documented in a study of OX40 agonist ivuxolimab in advanced cancers. Study-level information: Age averaged 60 years (range roughly 20 to 90), and more than 80% were male. General study findings and limits: Partial responders dosed at 0.1-3.0 mg/kg displayed clonal expansion ranking among the lowest. Normalized expansion of T-cell clones was also low for some nonresponders.

As for this clone: Antigen specificity is unknown.

The assay was immunoSEQ multiplex PCR, and TCRdb's table has in-frame clones only and misses some. Altogether tens of thousands of clones are present, approximately 83% being singletons, with the ten largest covering roughly 15%. Individuals having autoimmune disease history or systemic immunosuppression were not enrolled. The receptor was isolated from an adult with an advanced solid tumor such as melanoma, head and neck, liver or kidney cancer. The specimen comprised CD4+ or CD8+ T cells sorted from blood, sampled in a trial of the OX40 agonist ivuxolimab.

CDR3 in amino acids: CASNPTRDTSNTEAFF. The DNA of the CDR3 is TGTGCCAGCAACCCGACGCGGGACACGTCGAACACTGAAGCTTTCTTT. This chain connects TRBV7-8 to TRBJ1-1; a weak D match, TRBD1 (6 bases). Germline values: CDR1 SGHVS, CDR2 FQNEAQ. CDR3 length: 16 amino acids. Trimming cost V 7 bases and J 1 base, with 19 bases left between them.